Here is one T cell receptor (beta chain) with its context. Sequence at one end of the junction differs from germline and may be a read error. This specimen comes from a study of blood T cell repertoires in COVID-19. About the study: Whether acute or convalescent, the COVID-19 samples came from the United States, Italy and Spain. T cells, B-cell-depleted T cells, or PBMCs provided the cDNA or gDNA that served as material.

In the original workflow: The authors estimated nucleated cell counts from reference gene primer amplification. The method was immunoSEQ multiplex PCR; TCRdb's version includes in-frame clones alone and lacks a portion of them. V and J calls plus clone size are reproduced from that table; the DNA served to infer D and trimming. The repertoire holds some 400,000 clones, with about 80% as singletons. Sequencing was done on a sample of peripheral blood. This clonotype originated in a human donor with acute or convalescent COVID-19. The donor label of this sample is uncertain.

CDR3: CASSFRDSGTDMQYF. CDR3 sequence (DNA): TGTGCCAGCAGCTTCCGGGACAGTGGAACAGATATGCAGTATTTT. The chain links TRBV7-8 to TRBJ2-3, with TRBD1 matching 7 bases. This CDR3 is built from 15 residues. Germline V gene lookup returns CDR1 SGHVS and CDR2 FQNEAQ.